The 19 T cell receptor beta chains below were found in one sample sequenced in a study of blood T cell repertoires in COVID-19. Generated by immunoSEQ multiplex PCR, the TCRdb table keeps only in-frame clones and is missing some. Of some 95,000 clones listed, 60% to 85% are singletons. The source material was peripheral blood. These receptors were collected from a man aged 65-85 years with acute or convalescent COVID-19.

This clone showed up just a few times. J is TRBJ1-1 and V is TRBV28; 7 nucleotides align to TRBD1. V was pared by 5 bases and J by 2 bases, with 11 bases of the junction left unmatched. Germline loops: CDR1 MDHEN, CDR2 SYDVKM. The CDR3 length is 16 residues. The CDR3 sequence: CASSVGGGGLNTEAFF. CDR3 nucleotides: TGTGCCAGCAGTGTAGGAGGGGGCGGGTTAAACACTGAAGCTTTCTTT.

The V and J genes are TRBV19 and TRBJ1-1; D not certain. The CDR3 length is 13 residues. From germline, CDR1 is LNHDA and CDR2 SQIVND (reference sequence). V was cut by 3 bases and J by 1 base, with 6 bases left in between. The CDR3 is CASSMRGNTEAFF. The CDR3 DNA follows: TGTGCCAGTAGTATGCGGGGGAACACTGAAGCTTTCTTT. Combining the CDR3 with reference TRBV19 and TRBJ1-1 gives the whole variable domain DGGITQSPKYLFRKEGQNVTLSCEQNLNHDAMYWYRQDPGQGLRLIYYSQIVNDFQKGDIAEGYSVSREKKESFPLTVTSAQKNPTAFYLCASSMRGNTEAFFGQGTRLTVV.

This clone was seen only a few times. V usage is TRBV29-1 and J usage is TRBJ2-2, with D perhaps TRBD2 (6 bases). Deletions cut 3 bases from V and 3 bases from J, with 8 bases between. The germline V gene has CDR1 SQVTM and CDR2 ANQGSEA. There are 13 residues in the CDR3. The CDR3 nucleotides are TGCAGCGTTGATTCGGGGGACACCGGGGAGCTGTTTTTT. It codes for CSVDSGDTGELFF.

The chain links TRBV6-5 to TRBJ1-1; 8 nucleotides line up with TRBD1. Trimming removed 5 bases from V and 4 bases from J; junction bases left unmatched: 3. Germline CDR1 and CDR2: MNHEY and SVGAGI. The CDR3 is 13 amino acids. The CDR3 here is CASSRQGSTEAFF. In DNA form, the CDR3 reads TGTGCCAGCAGTCGACAGGGGTCCACTGAAGCTTTCTTT.

This clone has a single count. The chain joins TRBV27 to TRBJ1-2, with unresolved D. Looked up from germline, CDR1 is MNHEY and CDR2 is SMNVEV (reference sequence). The V gene lost 4 bases and the J gene lost 1 base, with 7 bases spanning the gap. The CDR3 has 13 amino acids. DNA for the CDR3: TGTGCCAGCAGTTATTCAGTTAACTATGGCTACACCTTC. This gives the protein CASSYSVNYGYTF.

The genes are TRBV6-5 and TRBJ1-2; tentatively, D is TRBD1 (6 bases). This CDR3 is 15 amino acids long. Trimming pared 4 bases from V and 2 bases from J, leaving 14 bases between. The germline CDR1 and CDR2 sequences are MNHEY and SVGAGI. The CDR3 loop reads CASSSLTGRNYGYTF. The CDR3 DNA sequence: TGTGCCAGCAGTTCCTTGACAGGCCGAAACTATGGCTACACCTTC.

This chain joins TRBV5-1 and TRBJ2-1; maybe TRBD2 (6 bases). Germline assignment: CDR1 SGHRS and CDR2 YFSETQ. The V end was cut by 2 bases, the J end by 0 bases, with 24 bases between. CDR3 length: 20 amino acids. The CDR3 bases are TGCGCCAGCAGCTTCGGGGGTAATCGGTTCGACTACAGCTCCTACAATGAGCAGTTCTTC. Its protein is CASSFGGNRFDYSSYNEQFF.

The rearrangement uses TRBV10-3 and TRBJ2-2; TRBD1 aligns across 7 bases. The germline gives CDR1 ENHRY, CDR2 SYGVKD. The CDR3 consists of 17 residues. Trimming at V came to 5 bases and at J to 1 base, leaving 10 bases not matched to a gene. CDR3 nucleotides: TGTGCCATCAGTCAGTATGACAGGGCTTTGAACACCGGGGAGCTGTTTTTT. This encodes CAISQYDRALNTGELFF.

The genes are TRBV4-1 and TRBJ2-2; D may be TRBD2 (6 bases). The CDR3 totals 16 residues. Germline V lookup: CDR1 MGHRA, CDR2 YSYEKL. V shed 0 bases and J shed 0 bases, with 8 bases lying between them. The CDR3 bases are TGCGCCAGCAGCCAAGATGGAGGGACGAACACCGGGGAGCTGTTTTTT. Its translation: CASSQDGGTNTGELFF.

The chain joins TRBV2 to TRBJ2-3, with a tentative D call TRBD2 (5 bases). This CDR3 has 13 amino acids. Germline CDR1 SNHLY, CDR2 FYNNEI. The V and J ends lost 6 bases and 9 bases respectively, with 16 bases between them. Written as DNA, the CDR3 is TGTGCCAGCAGCCCCGGGGTGAGTCTGACGCAGTATTTT. Translated: CASSPGVSLTQYF.

The chain has TRBV5-4 and TRBJ2-1, with 8 bases that match TRBD1. The CDR3 runs to 14 residues. From germline, CDR1 is SGHNT and CDR2 YYREEE (reference sequence). The ends lost 3 bases at V and 4 bases at J; junction bases unmatched: 3. Written as DNA, the CDR3 is TGTGCCAGCAGCTCCGGACAGGGATACAATGAGCAGTTCTTC. It codes for CASSSGQGYNEQFF.

The V and J genes are TRBV5-4 and TRBJ2-6; D is unclear. The V gene's germline CDR1 is SGHNT and CDR2 YYREEE (reference sequence). Trimming cost V 10 bases and J 1 base, with 9 bases left between them. The CDR3 contains 13 residues. The CDR3 sequence is CAAAKSGANVLTF. CDR3 DNA sequence: TGTGCCGCGGCGAAATCTGGGGCCAACGTCCTGACTTTC. Variable domain in full (rest from reference TRBV5-4 and TRBJ2-6): ETGVTQSPTHLIKTRGQQVTLRCSSQSGHNTVSWYQQALGQGPQFIFQYYREEENGRGNFPPRFSGLQFPNYSSELNVNALELDDSALYLCAAAKSGANVLTFGAGSRLTVL.

The chain combines TRBV15 with TRBJ1-2; D gene uncertain. CDR3 length equals 13 residues. CDR1 and CDR2 (germline): LNHNV, YYDKDF (reference sequence). The ends were cut back, 0 bases at V and 5 bases at J, with 7 bases in the middle. In DNA form, the CDR3 reads TGTGCCACCAGCAGAGATCGGGAGTATGGCTACACCTTC. This translates into CATSRDREYGYTF.

This clone has a handful of counts. J is TRBJ2-7 and V is TRBV7-9; 9 bases map to TRBD1. The CDR3 has 16 residues. The germline CDR1 and CDR2 sequences are SEHNR and FQNEAQ (reference sequence). V lost 4 bases, J lost 2 bases, and 9 bases stayed unmatched. The CDR3 bases are TGTGCCAGCAGCTCGATAGTGGGGACAGGGACCTACGAGCAGTACTTC. Encoded protein: CASSSIVGTGTYEQYF.

V is TRBV10-3 and J is TRBJ1-1, with D tentatively TRBD1 (5 bases). Germline values: CDR1 ENHRY, CDR2 SYGVKD. The V gene lost 10 bases and the J gene lost 6 bases, with 15 bases spanning the gap. CDR3 length equals 12 residues. CDR3 protein: CASGRAGAEAFF. DNA for the CDR3: TGTGCCAGCGGCAGGGCTGGCGCTGAAGCTTTCTTT.

This chain uses TRBV30 with TRBJ2-1; 10 nucleotides agree with TRBD2. CDR3 length: 14 amino acids. V lost 7 bases, J lost 2 bases, and 5 bases stayed unmatched. Germline V gene sequence: CDR1 GTSNPN, CDR2 SVGIG (reference sequence). This CDR3 reads CAYQRGGTYNEQFF. In DNA, the CDR3 is TGTGCCTACCAGCGGGGGGGGACCTACAATGAGCAGTTCTTC.

Only a few counts were recorded for this clone. The chain joins TRBV5-1 to TRBJ2-1; D call uncertain. The germline V and J ends were trimmed by 0 bases and 0 bases, with 10 bases remaining between them. The germline V gene has CDR1 SGHRS and CDR2 YFSETQ. This CDR3 has 16 amino acids. The CDR3 DNA follows: TGCGCCAGCAGCTTGGGTATCAGTTCCTCCTACAATGAGCAGTTCTTC. Its protein is CASSLGISSSYNEQFF.

The chain recombines TRBV7-2 with TRBJ2-3; D is ambiguous. This CDR3 region has 14 residues. Looked up from germline, CDR1 is SGHTA and CDR2 is FQGNSA. V was pared by 1 base and J by 3 bases, with 8 bases between. The CDR3 nucleotides are TGTGCCAGCAGCTTAGTACGAGGTACAGATACGCAGTATTTT. This translates into CASSLVRGTDTQYF.

The chain links TRBV4-1 to TRBJ2-7, with 8 bases that match TRBD1. V was pared by 2 bases and J by 3 bases, with 6 bases of the junction left unmatched. Germline V gives CDR1 MGHRA, CDR2 YSYEKL. This CDR3 comprises 15 residues. The CDR3 region is CASSQPGQVIYEQYF. The CDR3 DNA follows: TGCGCCAGCAGCCAACCGGGACAGGTCATCTACGAGCAGTACTTC.